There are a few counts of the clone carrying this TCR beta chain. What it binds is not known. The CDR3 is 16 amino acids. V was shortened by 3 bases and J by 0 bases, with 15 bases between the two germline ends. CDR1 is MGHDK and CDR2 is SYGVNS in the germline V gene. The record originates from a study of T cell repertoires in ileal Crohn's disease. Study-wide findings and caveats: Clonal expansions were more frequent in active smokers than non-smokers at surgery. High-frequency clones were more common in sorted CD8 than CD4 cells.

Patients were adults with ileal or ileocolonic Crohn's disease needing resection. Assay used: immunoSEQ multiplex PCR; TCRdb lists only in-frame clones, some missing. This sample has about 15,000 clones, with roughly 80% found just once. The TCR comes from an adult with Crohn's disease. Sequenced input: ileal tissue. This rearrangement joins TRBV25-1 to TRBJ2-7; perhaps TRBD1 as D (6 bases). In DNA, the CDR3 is TGTGCCAGCAGTGATTCCGGACAGTACAGCTCCTACGAGCAGTACTTC. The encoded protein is CASSDSGQYSSYEQYF.